The present TCR beta chain was sequenced within a study of cytomegalovirus exposure and HLA in healthy donors. With 60 Vbeta and 13 Jbeta primers, the PCR was carried out. Libraries were prepared by immunoSEQ multiplex PCR; TCRdb keeps only in-frame clonotypes and omits some of them. Altogether approximately 170,000 clones are present, approximately 71% being singletons, with the ten largest covering less than 5.5%. CDR3 size: 13 residues. The germline CDR1 and CDR2 sequences are SQVTM and ANQGSEA. V lost 7 bases, J lost 3 bases, and 12 bases lay in between. The rearrangement links TRBV29-1 to TRBJ2-2; maybe TRBD1 (5 bases). Sample: PBMCs. This TCR was recovered from a male donor in good health and CMV-seronegative. The CDR3 bases are TGCAGCGCCCCTGACAGCTACACCGGGGAGCTGTTTTTT. Amino acids: CSAPDSYTGELFF.